These 26 T cell receptor beta chains came from one sample sequenced in a study of cytomegalovirus exposure and HLA in healthy donors. The PCR made use of 60 Vbeta and 13 Jbeta primers. This table comes from immunoSEQ multiplex PCR, and its TCRdb copy is limited to in-frame clones, with some not included. The data contain approximately 120,000 clones, roughly 81% of them singletons. The sample comprised PBMCs. These receptors were collected from a woman aged 25 to 39 in good health and CMV-seronegative.

The chain carries TRBV11-2 and TRBJ1-2, with a possible D match to TRBD1 (6 bases). The germline V gene has CDR1 SGHAT and CDR2 FQNNGV. V was cut by 5 bases and J by 8 bases, with 18 bases left in between. The CDR3 runs 14 residues. CDR3 DNA sequence: TGTGCCAGCAGCACCCGGACAGCCGCGGGCGGCTACACCTTC. Translation gives CASSTRTAAGGYTF.

Here the CDR3 reads CASSRGRAWDTEAFF. CDR3 DNA sequence: TGTGCCAGCAGCCGCGGGAGGGCCTGGGACACTGAAGCTTTCTTT. The chain carries TRBV7-8 and TRBJ1-1; no firm D call. Germline V gene lookup returns CDR1 SGHVS and CDR2 FQNEAQ. There are 15 residues in the CDR3. V was clipped by 5 bases and J by 3 bases, with 16 bases between them.

The chain links TRBV11-2 to TRBJ2-5; D gene uncertain. The J call may be faulty, since TRBJ2-7 better matches the DNA end. The CDR3 has 11 amino acids. Germline V gene lookup returns CDR1 SGHAT and CDR2 FQNNGV. CDR3 in amino acids: CASSFIYEQYF. Here the CDR3 DNA reads TGTGCCAGCAGCTTCATTTACGAGCAGTACTTC.

This clone showed up just once. This chain links TRBV9 with TRBJ1-1; maybe TRBD1 (6 bases). In germline, CDR1 is SGDLS, CDR2 YYNGEE. V lost 0 bases and J 4 bases, leaving 16 bases between the germline ends. This CDR3 is 16 amino acids long. CDR3 DNA: TGTGCCAGCAGCGTAGGACCGGGGGGCGCGAGCACTGAAGCTTTCTTT. It codes for CASSVGPGGASTEAFF.

The chain uses TRBV7-9 and TRBJ2-5; the match to TRBD2 covers 13 bases. CDR1 SEHNR and CDR2 FQNEAQ come from the germline V gene (reference sequence). The trim removed 5 bases at V and 5 bases at J, leaving 8 bases unmatched. The CDR3 is 16 residues long. In DNA, the CDR3 is TGTGCCAGCAGCCAGGGACTAGCGGGAAGGGGGGAGACCCAGTACTTC. Its translation is CASSQGLAGRGETQYF.

This clone has a single count. This rearrangement joins TRBV29-1 to TRBJ1-1, with D possibly TRBD1 on 5 matching bases. CDR1 and CDR2 from the germline V gene are SQVTM and ANQGSEA. Trimming left V 1 base short and J 3 bases short, with 9 bases between. This CDR3 region has 13 residues. This CDR3 is CSVEGQGDTEAFF. CDR3 DNA: TGCAGCGTTGAAGGTCAGGGTGACACTGAAGCTTTCTTT.

The chain has TRBV19 and TRBJ2-5; TRBD1 matches 7 bases. V dropped 6 bases and J dropped 3; count of bases not matched to a gene: 4. This CDR3 is built from 13 residues. Germline V gene data show CDR1 as LNHDA and CDR2 as SQIVND (reference sequence). CDR3 in DNA: TGTGCCAGTAGCCGGGACAGAAAAGAGACCCAGTACTTC. It encodes CASSRDRKETQYF.

This sequence joins TRBV30 and TRBJ2-7; a weak D match, TRBD1 (5 bases). Trimming left V 0 bases short and J 1 base short, with 7 bases between. Germline CDR1 reads GTSNPN; CDR2 reads SVGIG (reference sequence). The CDR3 spans 13 residues. CDR3 DNA: TGTGCCTGGAGTGTGGGGCAGTCCTACGAGCAGTACTTC. Translation: CAWSVGQSYEQYF. Combining the CDR3 with reference TRBV30 and TRBJ2-7 gives the whole variable domain SQTIHQWPATLVQPVGSPLSLECTVEGTSNPNLYWYRQAAGRGLQLLFYSVGIGQISSEVPQNLSASRPQDRQFILSSKKLLLSDSGFYLCAWSVGQSYEQYFGPGTRLTVT.

The CDR3 is CASSPGAGTQLNQPQHF. CDR3 DNA sequence: TGTGCCAGCTCACCAGGAGCCGGAACACAACTCAATCAGCCCCAGCATTTT. This chain links TRBV18 with TRBJ1-5; D gene ambiguous. Trimming took 2 bases from V and 3 from J, leaving 17 bases between them. CDR1 KGHSH and CDR2 LQKENI come from the germline V gene. The CDR3 contains 17 residues.

Written as DNA, the CDR3 is TGCGCCAGCAGCTTCGGACAGGGCACTGAAGCTTTCTTT. Residues: CASSFGQGTEAFF. The J gene is TRBJ1-1, the V gene TRBV5-1; 8 nucleotides align to TRBD1. V gave up 2 bases and J gave up 4 bases; unmatched junction bases: 1. Germline V gene lookup returns CDR1 SGHRS and CDR2 YFSETQ. The length of the CDR3 is 13 residues.

This sequence joins TRBV30 and TRBJ1-5, with a weak D call TRBD1 (6 bases). Germline assignment: CDR1 GTSNPN and CDR2 SVGIG (reference sequence). The CDR3 length is 14 residues. V was clipped by 1 base and J by 11 bases, with 18 bases between them. The DNA for the CDR3 is TGTGCCTGGAGTGGACAGGCGGCGGAAAGGGCCCAGCATTTT. Protein: CAWSGQAAERAQHF.

The J gene is TRBJ1-6, the V gene TRBV2, with 8 bases aligning to TRBD1. V was clipped by 4 bases and J by 8 bases; unmatched bases: 4. The germline V gene has CDR1 SNHLY and CDR2 FYNNEI. This CDR3 spans 14 amino acids. The CDR3 DNA reads as TGTGCCAGCAGTGTGGAACAGGGGGATTCACCCCTCCACTTT. It codes for CASSVEQGDSPLHF.

The gene calls are TRBV6-1 and TRBJ2-2, with TRBD2 matching over 7 bases. The CDR3 has 15 residues. Germline V CDR1 and CDR2: MNHNS, SASEGT. V shed 4 bases, J shed 1 base, and the junction held 3 bases outside the gene matches. CDR3 sequence (DNA): TGTGCCAGCAGTGTCAGCGGGGTGAACACCGGGGAGCTGTTTTTT. Translating gives CASSVSGVNTGELFF.

This clone was seen only a few times. This rearrangement joins TRBV6-8 to TRBJ1-5; D is uncertain. V gave up 2 bases and J gave up 0 bases, with 11 bases separating them. Per the germline V gene, CDR1 is MNHGY and CDR2 is SAAAGT. The CDR3 totals 16 residues. Written as DNA, the CDR3 is TGTGCCAGCAGTTACCTTCCAGATTATAGCAATCAGCCCCAGCATTTT. Encoded protein: CASSYLPDYSNQPQHF.

V gene TRBV28 combines with J gene TRBJ1-1; TRBD1 matches at 11 bases. Germline assignment: CDR1 MDHEN and CDR2 SYDVKM. V gave up 5 bases and J gave up 12 bases; unmatched junction bases: 11. The CDR3 consists of 14 residues. The CDR3 region is CASSKRGQGEVSFF. In nucleotides, the CDR3 is TGTGCCAGCAGTAAGCGGGGACAGGGGGAGGTTTCTTTCTTT. Full variable domain (outside the CDR3, taken from reference TRBV28 and TRBJ1-1): DVKVTQSSRYLVKRTGEKVFLECVQDMDHENMFWYRQDPGLGLRLIYFSYDVKMKEKGDIPEGYSVSREKKERFSLILESASTNQTSMYLCASSKRGQGEVSFFGQGTRLTVV.

The rearrangement joins TRBV18 to TRBJ1-5; no clear D. Germline values: CDR1 KGHSH, CDR2 LQKENI. This CDR3 has 13 residues. The V and J ends lost 3 bases and 5 bases respectively, with 8 bases between them. CDR3 sequence reads: CASSPSSDQPQHF. For the CDR3, the DNA is TGTGCCAGCTCACCCTCATCAGATCAGCCCCAGCATTTT.

The chain employs TRBV7-9 and TRBJ2-3; TRBD2 matches at 7 bases. From germline, CDR1 is SEHNR and CDR2 FQNEAQ (reference sequence). This CDR3 region has 15 residues. Unmatched junction bases numbered 2, after V lost 1 base and J lost 1 base. CDR3 loop: CASSLVAGGTDTQYF. Written as DNA, the CDR3 is TGTGCCAGCAGCTTAGTGGCGGGAGGCACAGATACGCAGTATTTT.

The V gene is TRBV30, the J gene TRBJ1-2; TRBD1 agrees at 9 bases. The ends lost 7 bases at V and 7 bases at J; junction bases unmatched: 16. The CDR3 covers 15 residues. The germline gives CDR1 GTSNPN, CDR2 SVGIG (reference sequence). The chain's CDR3 is CASLHGTGWFSGYTF. The CDR3 nucleotides read TGTGCCTCCTTACACGGGACAGGGTGGTTTTCTGGCTACACCTTC.

This clone came up a few times. Other DNA sequences in the sample encode the same CDR3. The J gene is TRBJ1-1, the V gene TRBV30, with a weak D call TRBD1 (5 bases). V was clipped by 0 bases and J by 1 base, with 6 bases between them. CDR3 length: 13 amino acids. The germline gives CDR1 GTSNPN, CDR2 SVGIG (reference sequence). The CDR3 spells CAWSVQGNTEAFF. For the CDR3, the DNA is TGTGCCTGGAGTGTCCAGGGGAACACTGAAGCTTTCTTT.

This chain's CDR3 is CASSLLAGDGETQYF. The CDR3 region has the DNA TGTGCCAGCAGCTTACTAGCGGGGGACGGTGAGACCCAGTACTTC. V usage is TRBV7-6 and J usage is TRBJ2-5; 10 bases map to TRBD2. Germline trimming cut 2 bases from V and 5 bases from J; bases unmatched to any gene: 5. The V gene's germline CDR1 is SGHVS and CDR2 FNYEAQ. This CDR3 contains 15 residues.

The genes are TRBV5-6 and TRBJ2-2; D not certain. The CDR3 has 14 amino acids. Per the germline V gene, CDR1 is SGHDT and CDR2 is YYEEEE. V was shortened by 4 bases and J by 1 base, with 8 bases between the two germline ends. In nucleotides, the CDR3 is TGTGCCAGCAGCAAAGAGAGGAACACCGGGGAGCTGTTTTTT. This sequence encodes CASSKERNTGELFF.

This clone showed up just once. The chain uses TRBV30 and TRBJ2-3; D remains unclear. Germline-derived CDR1 and CDR2 are GTSNPN and SVGIG (reference sequence). V lost 1 base and J 4 bases, leaving 3 bases between the germline ends. The CDR3 totals 11 residues. The chain's CDR3 is CAWSGPDTQYF. CDR3 DNA: TGTGCCTGGAGTGGGCCAGATACGCAGTATTTT.

The CDR3 loop is CATSRVRSSTEAFF. The CDR3 DNA reads TGTGCCACCAGCAGAGTTCGCAGTTCTACTGAAGCTTTCTTT. The chain joins TRBV15 to TRBJ1-1; D gene ambiguous. The CDR3 extends over 14 amino acids. Germline V CDR1 and CDR2: LNHNV, YYDKDF (reference sequence). V gave up 1 base and J gave up 5 bases, with 11 bases separating them.

The chain is built from TRBV7-2 and TRBJ1-5, with TRBD1 identical over 8 bases. V gave up 4 bases and J gave up 2 bases; unmatched junction bases: 4. This CDR3 comprises 15 residues. CDR1 and CDR2 (germline): SGHTA, FQGNSA. The CDR3, as DNA: TGTGCCAGCAGCTCGGACAGGGTGGGCAATCAGCCCCAGCATTTT. Protein: CASSSDRVGNQPQHF.

V and J are TRBV30 and TRBJ1-5; TRBD1 is a possible D gene (6 bases). This CDR3 region has 13 residues. Germline CDR1 and CDR2: GTSNPN and SVGIG (reference sequence). V lost 1 base to trimming and J lost 5 bases, with 9 bases between them. Written as DNA, the CDR3 is TGTGCCTGGAGTGGGACAGCTTATCAGCCCCAGCATTTT. Its translation is CAWSGTAYQPQHF.

The chain recombines TRBV7-3 with TRBJ1-5; no reliable D call. The CDR3 contains 16 residues. V shed 6 bases and J shed 2 bases, with 17 bases lying between them. CDR1 SGHTA and CDR2 FQGTGA come from the germline V gene. DNA for the CDR3: TGTGCCAGCAGATCGAGCCCACCGGGAGGCAATCAGCCCCAGCATTTT. It specifies CASRSSPPGGNQPQHF.